This T cell receptor (beta chain) was identified during a study of blood T cell repertoires in COVID-19. Across the whole study: COVID-19 samples collected from the United States, Italy and Spain covered acute and convalescent phases.

The trim removed 4 bases at V and 1 base at J, leaving 1 base unmatched. Looked up from germline, CDR1 is KGHDR and CDR2 is SFDVKD. The CDR3 runs to 15 residues. Here immunoSEQ multiplex PCR was the method, and the copy in TCRdb shows in-frame clones only, minus some. The data hold approximately 300,000 clones, with about nine tenths observed a single time. The source material was peripheral blood. This receptor was identified in a middle-aged man with active or convalescent COVID-19. The chain employs TRBV24-1 and TRBJ2-3; 10 nucleotides match TRBD2. CDR3 DNA: TGTGCCACCAGTGACGGACTAGCGGGCACAGATACGCAGTATTTT. Encoded protein: CATSDGLAGTDTQYF.